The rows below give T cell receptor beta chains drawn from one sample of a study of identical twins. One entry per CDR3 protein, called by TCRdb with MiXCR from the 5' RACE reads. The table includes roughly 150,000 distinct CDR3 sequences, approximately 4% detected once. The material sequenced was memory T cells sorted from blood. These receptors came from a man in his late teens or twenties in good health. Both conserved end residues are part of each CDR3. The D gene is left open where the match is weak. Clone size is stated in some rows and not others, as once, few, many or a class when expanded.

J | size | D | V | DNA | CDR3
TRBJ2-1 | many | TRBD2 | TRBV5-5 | TGTGCCAGCAGCTTCGGACTAGCAGACAATGAGCAGTTCTTC | CASSFGLADNEQFF
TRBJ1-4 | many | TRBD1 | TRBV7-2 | TGTGCCAGCAGCCCAGGAGACAGGGGAGAACTGTTTTTT | CASSPGDRGELFF
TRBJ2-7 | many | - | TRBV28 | TGTGCCAGCAGTCCTAAAGGACCCGGACGGCTGCTGGTTTACGAGCAGTACTTC | CASSPKGPGRLLVYEQYF
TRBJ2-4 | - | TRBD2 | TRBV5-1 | TGCGCCAGCAGCTTGCGAGCGGGGGAAGCCAAAAACATTCAGTACTTC | CASSLRAGEAKNIQYF
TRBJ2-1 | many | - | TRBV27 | TGTGCCAGCAGTGAGGGATTTTCCTACAATGAGCAGTTCTTC | CASSEGFSYNEQFF
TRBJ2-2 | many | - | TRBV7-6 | TGTGCCAGCAGCTTAGGGCCTAGCACCGGGGAGCTGTTTTTT | CASSLGPSTGELFF
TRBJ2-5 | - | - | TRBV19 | TGTGCCAGTAGTAACCCCCGAGCAGATCCAAATCGGGAGACCCAGTACTTC | CASSNPRADPNRETQYF
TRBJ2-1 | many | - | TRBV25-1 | TGTGCCAGCAGTCCATCCAGGAGCAATGAGCAGTTCTTC | CASSPSRSNEQFF
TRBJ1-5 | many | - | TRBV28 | TGTGCCAGCAGTATTGTGACAGATCATCGGAATCAGCCCCAGCATTTT | CASSIVTDHRNQPQHF
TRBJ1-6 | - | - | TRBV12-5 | TGTGCTAGTGGTTTGGAAGGGACCGCGAATTCACCCCTCCACTTT | CASGLEGTANSPLHF
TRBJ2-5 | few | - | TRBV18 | TGTGCCAGCTCACCAAAGAGGGAAGAGACCCAGTACTTC | CASSPKREETQYF
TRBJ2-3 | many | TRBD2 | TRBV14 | TGTGCCAGCAGCCAAGGAGCGGGGGATACGCAGTATTTT | CASSQGAGDTQYF
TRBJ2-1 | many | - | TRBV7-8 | TGTGCCAGCAGCTTAGCGGGGGGTGGGCTCTACAATGAGCAGTTCTTC | CASSLAGGGLYNEQFF
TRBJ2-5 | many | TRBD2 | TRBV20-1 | TGCAGTGCTAGTAAGGTGGGCGGGAGGATGGCCCAGTACTTC | CSASKVGGRMAQYF
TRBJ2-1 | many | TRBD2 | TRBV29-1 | TGCAGCGTTGGGAATAGCGGGGGTTTTTACAATGAGCAGTTCTTC | CSVGNSGGFYNEQFF
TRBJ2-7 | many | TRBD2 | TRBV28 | TGTGCCAGCAGCCCCCTACGAGTGGCGGGAGCCTACGAGCAGTACTTC | CASSPLRVAGAYEQYF
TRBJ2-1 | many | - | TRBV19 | TGTGCCAGTTGTGGGGGGACCCACTCCTACAATGAGCAGTTCTTC | CASCGGTHSYNEQFF
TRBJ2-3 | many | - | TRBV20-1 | TGCAGTGCCCTTATCCCAGGAGGGAGCACAGATACGCAGTATTTT | CSALIPGGSTDTQYF
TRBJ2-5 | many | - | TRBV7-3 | TGTGCCAGCAGCTTCGTAAATAAAGAGACCCAGTACTTC | CASSFVNKETQYF
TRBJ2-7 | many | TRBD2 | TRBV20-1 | TGCAGTGCTAGATCCGGGACTAGCGGGAGGGCCAACGAGCAGTACTTC | CSARSGTSGRANEQYF
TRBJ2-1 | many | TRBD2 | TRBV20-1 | TGCAGTGCTACTCAAGCGGGGACCTACGGGCATGAGCAGTTCTTC | CSATQAGTYGHEQFF
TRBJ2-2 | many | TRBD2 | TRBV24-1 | TGTGCCACCAGTGAGCCTTCTAGCGGAGCGAACACCGGGGAGCTGTTTTTT | CATSEPSSGANTGELFF
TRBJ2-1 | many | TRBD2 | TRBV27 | TGTGCCAGCAGTCTGAAGCGGGAGGTCAATGAGCAGTTCTTC | CASSLKREVNEQFF
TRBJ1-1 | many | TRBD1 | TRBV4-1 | TGCGCCAGCAGCCCGGACAGGCTGAACACTGAAGCTTTCTTT | CASSPDRLNTEAFF
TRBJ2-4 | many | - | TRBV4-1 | TGCGCCAGCAGCCATCTTCAGGGATTAGAAAACATTCAGTACTTC | CASSHLQGLENIQYF
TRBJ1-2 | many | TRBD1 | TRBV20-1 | TGCAGTGCTAGAGTTCTTTTGACAGGGGTGTACTATGGCTACACCTTC | CSARVLLTGVYYGYTF
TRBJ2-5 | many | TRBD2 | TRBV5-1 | TGCGCCAGCAGCTCACAACTAGCGGGAGGACGGGAGACCCAGTACTTC | CASSSQLAGGRETQYF
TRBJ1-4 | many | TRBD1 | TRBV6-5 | TGTGCCAGCAGTTACGGACAGGGAGTTGGAAAACTGTTTTTT | CASSYGQGVGKLFF
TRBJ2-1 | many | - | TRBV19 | TGTGCCAGTAGCCGACAGGCGGCCTACAATGAGCAGTTCTTC | CASSRQAAYNEQFF
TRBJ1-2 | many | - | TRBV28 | TGTGCCAGCAGCTACTATGGCTACACCTTC | CASSYYGYTF
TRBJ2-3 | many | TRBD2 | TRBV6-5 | TGTGCCAGCAGTTCCTCGAGTGGACTAGCGGGAGAAAGAGATACGCAGTATTTT | CASSSSSGLAGERDTQYF
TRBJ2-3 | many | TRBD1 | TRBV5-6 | TGTGCCAGCAGCGCCCGGGACAGGCGTACAGATACGCAGTATTTT | CASSARDRRTDTQYF
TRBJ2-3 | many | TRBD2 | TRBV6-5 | TGTGCCAGCAGACTCGGACCCACTAGCGCCGCAGATACGCAGTATTTT | CASRLGPTSAADTQYF
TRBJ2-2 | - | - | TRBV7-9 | TGTGCCAGCAGCTTAAAACGGGATGGCACCGGGGAGCTGTTTTTT | CASSLKRDGTGELFF
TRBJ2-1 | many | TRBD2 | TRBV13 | TGTGCCAGCAGCTTGGTGACTAGCGGGGCGTACAATGAGCAGTTCTTC | CASSLVTSGAYNEQFF
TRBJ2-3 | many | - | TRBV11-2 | TGTGCCAGCAGCTCCGTCCGGTCGGGGAGGTATTTT | CASSSVRSGRYF
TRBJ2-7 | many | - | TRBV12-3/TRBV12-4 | TGTGCCAGCAGTTTCGGCGGGGGCCCTTACGAGCAGTACTTC | CASSFGGGPYEQYF
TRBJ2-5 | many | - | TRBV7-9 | TGTGCCAGCACCCTAACGCTAGGGGGCCAAGAGACCCAGTACTTC | CASTLTLGGQETQYF
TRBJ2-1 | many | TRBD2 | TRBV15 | TGTGCCACCGAAGGGCTAGCGGGAAATGAGCAGTTCTTC | CATEGLAGNEQFF
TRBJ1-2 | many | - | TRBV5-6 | TGTGCCAGCAGCACGACCCCCGGGATCGACTATGGCTACACCTTC | CASSTTPGIDYGYTF
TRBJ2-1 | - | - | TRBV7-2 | TGTGCCAGCAGTCGACAGAGTTCCTACAATGAGCAGTTCTTC | CASSRQSSYNEQFF
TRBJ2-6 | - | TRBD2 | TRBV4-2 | TGTGCCAGCAGCCCGGGGACTAGCGGGGCCGGTACCTCTGGGGCCAACGTCCTGACTTTC | CASSPGTSGAGTSGANVLTF